Presented here are 8 T cell receptor beta chains from one specimen sequenced in a study of blood T cell repertoires in COVID-19. Method: immunoSEQ multiplex PCR; TCRdb's copy keeps in-frame clones and lacks some. The repertoire holds 300,000 to 350,000 clones, with roughly 90% as singletons. The sample consisted of peripheral blood. These receptors were taken from a man younger than 35 with active or convalescent COVID-19.

This chain joins TRBV29-1 and TRBJ2-5; D is unclear. V lost 5 bases and J 3 bases, leaving 13 bases between the germline ends. CDR3 length: 13 amino acids. CDR1 and CDR2 from the germline V gene are SQVTM and ANQGSEA. The CDR3 DNA is TGCAGCGTTCCATACGGTGAAAAAGAGACCCAGTACTTC. Its translation: CSVPYGEKETQYF.

The gene calls are TRBV7-9 and TRBJ2-1, with a tentative D call TRBD2 (5 bases). From germline, CDR1 is SEHNR and CDR2 FQNEAQ (reference sequence). CDR3 length: 16 amino acids. The germline V and J ends were trimmed by 1 base and 1 base, with 11 bases remaining between them. CDR3 sequence: CASSLGTDTSYNEQFF. DNA for the CDR3: TGTGCCAGCAGCTTAGGGACTGATACGTCCTACAATGAGCAGTTCTTC.

This clone has a handful of counts. This chain connects TRBV9 to TRBJ1-3, with D uncertain. The length of the CDR3 is 16 residues. CDR1 is SGDLS, CDR2 YYNGEE, per germline. V lost 0 bases to trimming and J lost 0 bases, with 10 bases between them. CDR3 nucleotides: TGTGCCAGCAGCGTAGACGAGGACTTCTCTGGAAACACCATATATTTT. It encodes CASSVDEDFSGNTIYF. Full variable domain (remainder filled in from reference TRBV9 and TRBJ1-3): DSGVTQTPKHLITATGQRVTLRCSPRSGDLSVYWYQQSLDQGLQFLIQYYNGEERAKGNILERFSAQQFPDLHSELNLSSLELGDSALYFCASSVDEDFSGNTIYFGEGSWLTVV.

V usage is TRBV28 and J usage is TRBJ2-2; no clear D. The CDR3 runs 13 residues. V shed 3 bases and J shed 6 bases, with 8 bases lying between them. CDR1 and CDR2 (germline): MDHEN, SYDVKM. The CDR3 DNA sequence: TGTGCCAGCAGTTTTAAGAGCCCCGGGGAGCTGTTTTTT. It codes for CASSFKSPGELFF.

J is TRBJ2-7 and V is TRBV5-1; TRBD1 agrees at 8 bases. Germline V gives CDR1 SGHRS, CDR2 YFSETQ. The CDR3 spans 16 residues. The junction had 12 bases not matched to a gene; V was cut back by 3 bases and J by 4 bases. CDR3 region: CASSWTSGTGSYEQYF. The CDR3 DNA reads as TGCGCCAGCAGCTGGACCTCCGGGACAGGTAGTTACGAGCAGTACTTC.

The rearrangement uses TRBV18 and TRBJ2-5, with D perhaps TRBD1 (6 bases). The V gene's germline CDR1 is KGHSH and CDR2 LQKENI. V was clipped by 3 bases and J by 2 bases, with 7 bases between them. This CDR3 contains 13 residues. CDR3 nucleotides: TGTGCCAGCTCACCCGGGACACAAGAGACCCAGTACTTC. It specifies CASSPGTQETQYF. The variable domain in full, with the rest retrieved from reference TRBV18 and TRBJ2-5, is NAGVMQNPRHLVRRRGQEARLRCSPMKGHSHVYWYRQLPEEGLKFMVYLQKENIIDESGMPKERFSAEFPKEGPSILRIQQVVRGDSAAYFCASSPGTQETQYFGPGTRLLVL.

This chain links TRBV4-1 with TRBJ2-1; a possible D gene is TRBD1 (6 bases). With 0 bases removed from V and 3 bases from J, the gap between germline ends came to 9 bases. The CDR3 has 15 residues. Per germline, CDR1 MGHRA and CDR2 YSYEKL. DNA for the CDR3: TGCGCCAGCAGCCAAGAACAGGACAGCTACAATGAGCAGTTCTTC. Amino acid sequence: CASSQEQDSYNEQFF.

The chain uses TRBV29-1 and TRBJ2-3, with D possibly matching TRBD2 (6 bases). The CDR3 totals 13 residues. Germline values: CDR1 SQVTM, CDR2 ANQGSEA. V lost 7 bases and J 0 bases, leaving 11 bases between the germline ends. CDR3: CSALAVSTDTQYF. In DNA, the CDR3 is TGCAGCGCCTTAGCGGTTAGCACAGATACGCAGTATTTT.